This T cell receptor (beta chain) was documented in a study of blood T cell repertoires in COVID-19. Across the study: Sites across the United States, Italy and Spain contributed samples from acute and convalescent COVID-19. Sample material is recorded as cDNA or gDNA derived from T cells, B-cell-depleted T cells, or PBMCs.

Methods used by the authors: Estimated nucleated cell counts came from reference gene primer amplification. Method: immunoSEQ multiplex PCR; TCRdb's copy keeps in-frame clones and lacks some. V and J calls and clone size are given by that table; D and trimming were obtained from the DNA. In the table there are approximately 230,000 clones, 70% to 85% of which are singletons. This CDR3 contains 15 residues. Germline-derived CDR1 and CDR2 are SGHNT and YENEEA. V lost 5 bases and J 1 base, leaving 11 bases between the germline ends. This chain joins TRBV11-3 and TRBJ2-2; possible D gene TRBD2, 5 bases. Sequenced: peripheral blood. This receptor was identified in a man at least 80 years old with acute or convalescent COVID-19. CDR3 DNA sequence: TGTGCCAGCAGCCGCGGGCTCCTGAACACCGGGGAGCTGTTTTTT. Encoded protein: CASSRGLLNTGELFF.